The rows below give T cell receptor beta chains drawn from one sample of a study of spatial heterogeneity in lung cancer. MiXCR was run by TCRdb on the 5' RACE reads, yielding one entry per CDR3 protein. The sample yields under 14,000 distinct CDR3 sequences, approximately 8.7% seen once. This material consisted of lung tumor tissue, taken at surgery. The receptor source for this set is a female donor with early-stage non-small cell lung cancer. CDR3s include the opening cysteine and the closing phenylalanine or tryptophan. Each record gives: D gene, clone size, J gene, V gene, CDR3 protein, CDR3 DNA. D genes are given only for firm matches. Clone size is shown for a subset of rows, as once, few, many or a class of expanded clone.

d_call: TRBD2
clone_size: .
j_call: TRBJ2-1
v_call: TRBV12-3/TRBV12-4
cdr3_aa: CASSLMAGVLNEQFF
cdr3_nt: TGTGCCAGCAGTTTAATGGCGGGGGTACTCAATGAGCAGTTCTTC

d_call: .
clone_size: few
j_call: TRBJ1-2
v_call: TRBV30
cdr3_aa: CAWNLPGGWGYTF
cdr3_nt: TGTGCCTGGAATCTCCCGGGGGGCTGGGGCTACACCTTC

d_call: TRBD1
clone_size: medium-sized
j_call: TRBJ1-5
v_call: TRBV12-3/TRBV12-4
cdr3_aa: CASSPTGQAGHQPQHF
cdr3_nt: TGTGCCAGCAGCCCCACGGGACAGGCGGGACATCAGCCCCAGCATTTT

d_call: .
clone_size: many
j_call: TRBJ1-1
v_call: TRBV13
cdr3_aa: CASSSSRGSTEAFF
cdr3_nt: TGTGCCAGCAGCTCCAGTCGGGGGAGCACTGAAGCTTTCTTT

d_call: TRBD1
clone_size: many
j_call: TRBJ1-6
v_call: TRBV5-6
cdr3_aa: CASQRGRGNSPLHF
cdr3_nt: TGTGCCAGCCAGAGGGGGCGAGGTAATTCACCCCTCCACTTT

d_call: TRBD2
clone_size: many
j_call: TRBJ2-3
v_call: TRBV5-8
cdr3_aa: CASSTGTSGDTQYF
cdr3_nt: TGTGCCAGCTCCACCGGGACTAGCGGCGATACGCAGTATTTT

d_call: .
clone_size: many
j_call: TRBJ1-5
v_call: TRBV28
cdr3_aa: CASSYGGSNQPQHF
cdr3_nt: TGTGCCAGCAGTTATGGGGGCTCTAATCAGCCCCAGCATTTT

d_call: TRBD1
clone_size: .
j_call: TRBJ2-3
v_call: TRBV30
cdr3_aa: CAVIGTGNTDTQYF
cdr3_nt: TGTGCGGTAATAGGGACAGGGAACACAGATACGCAGTATTTT

d_call: .
clone_size: many
j_call: TRBJ1-4
v_call: TRBV7-9
cdr3_aa: CASSERQTNEKLFF
cdr3_nt: TGTGCCAGCAGCGAACGACAGACTAATGAAAAACTGTTTTTT

d_call: TRBD1
clone_size: .
j_call: TRBJ2-7
v_call: TRBV11-2
cdr3_aa: CASSLWGTGQTKEQYF
cdr3_nt: TGTGCCAGCAGCTTATGGGGGACAGGGCAAACGAAGGAGCAGTACTTC

d_call: .
clone_size: medium-sized
j_call: TRBJ1-4
v_call: TRBV6-6
cdr3_aa: CASSYLQGSSNEKLFF
cdr3_nt: TGTGCCAGCAGTTACCTCCAGGGCAGTTCTAATGAAAAACTGTTTTTT

d_call: .
clone_size: .
j_call: TRBJ1-5
v_call: TRBV24-1
cdr3_aa: CATSDYSSNQPQHF
cdr3_nt: TGTGCCACCAGTGATTACAGTAGCAATCAGCCCCAGCATTTT

d_call: TRBD1
clone_size: once
j_call: TRBJ2-5
v_call: TRBV29-1
cdr3_aa: CSVEDPPGGRETQYF
cdr3_nt: TGCAGCGTTGAAGACCCCCCAGGGGGCCGGGAGACCCAGTACTTC

d_call: TRBD1
clone_size: many
j_call: TRBJ1-4
v_call: TRBV30
cdr3_aa: CAWKQGANEKLFF
cdr3_nt: TGTGCCTGGAAACAGGGGGCAAATGAAAAACTGTTTTTT

d_call: .
clone_size: many
j_call: TRBJ2-3
v_call: TRBV11-2
cdr3_aa: CASSNTNTQYF
cdr3_nt: TGTGCCAGCAGCAATACGAATACGCAGTATTTT

d_call: .
clone_size: many
j_call: TRBJ2-2
v_call: TRBV6-2/TRBV6-3
cdr3_aa: CASRRWGGRDTGELFF
cdr3_nt: TGTGCCAGCAGGAGGTGGGGGGGCCGAGACACCGGGGAGCTGTTTTTT

d_call: .
clone_size: few
j_call: TRBJ2-2
v_call: TRBV5-4
cdr3_aa: CASSLAGGRGELFF
cdr3_nt: TGTGCCAGCAGCTTGGCCGGCGGGCGCGGGGAGCTGTTTTTT

d_call: .
clone_size: many
j_call: TRBJ2-5
v_call: TRBV20-1
cdr3_aa: CSARDLGPEETQYF
cdr3_nt: TGCAGTGCTAGAGATCTGGGTCCGGAAGAGACCCAGTACTTC

d_call: TRBD1
clone_size: many
j_call: TRBJ2-1
v_call: TRBV2
cdr3_aa: CASRETGGGDRNEQFF
cdr3_nt: TGTGCCAGCAGAGAGACAGGGGGCGGAGATCGCAATGAGCAGTTCTTC

d_call: .
clone_size: many
j_call: TRBJ1-4
v_call: TRBV28
cdr3_aa: CASSLGRGLATNEKLFF
cdr3_nt: TGTGCCAGCAGTTTGGGGAGAGGGCTTGCAACTAATGAAAAACTGTTTTTT

d_call: TRBD1
clone_size: many
j_call: TRBJ1-6
v_call: TRBV2
cdr3_aa: CASSAAGNRGDSPLHF
cdr3_nt: TGTGCCAGCAGTGCGGCGGGGAACAGGGGGGATTCACCCCTCCACTTT

d_call: .
clone_size: many
j_call: TRBJ2-2
v_call: TRBV4-1
cdr3_aa: CASSRLGSGTGELFF
cdr3_nt: TGCGCCAGCAGCCGATTGGGTAGCGGCACCGGGGAGCTGTTTTTT

d_call: .
clone_size: .
j_call: TRBJ1-5
v_call: TRBV6-5
cdr3_aa: CASSYGEGSNQPQHF
cdr3_nt: TGTGCCAGCAGTTACGGTGAGGGGAGCAATCAGCCCCAGCATTTT

d_call: .
clone_size: many
j_call: TRBJ2-5
v_call: TRBV7-9
cdr3_aa: CASSLLGGETQYF
cdr3_nt: TGTGCCAGCAGCTTACTGGGTGGAGAGACCCAGTACTTC

d_call: TRBD2
clone_size: many
j_call: TRBJ2-3
v_call: TRBV2
cdr3_aa: CASSRGGPAGDTQYF
cdr3_nt: TGTGCCAGCAGCCGCGGGGGGCCTGCCGGCGATACGCAGTATTTT

d_call: TRBD1
clone_size: .
j_call: TRBJ1-1
v_call: TRBV5-6
cdr3_aa: CASSQNGQGDTEAFF
cdr3_nt: TGTGCCAGCAGCCAAAACGGACAGGGCGACACTGAAGCTTTCTTT

d_call: .
clone_size: .
j_call: TRBJ2-7
v_call: TRBV7-6
cdr3_aa: CASSLGREEQYF
cdr3_nt: TGTGCCAGCAGCTTAGGGCGGGAAGAGCAGTACTTC

d_call: .
clone_size: many
j_call: TRBJ1-3
v_call: TRBV7-2
cdr3_aa: CASSLRTVNSGNTIYF
cdr3_nt: TGTGCCAGCAGCCTGCGGACGGTCAACTCTGGAAACACCATATATTTT

d_call: .
clone_size: few
j_call: TRBJ2-1
v_call: TRBV20-1
cdr3_aa: CSAPRDYNEQFF
cdr3_nt: TGCAGTGCCCCCCGGGATTACAATGAGCAGTTCTTC

d_call: .
clone_size: many
j_call: TRBJ1-1
v_call: TRBV6-2/TRBV6-3
cdr3_aa: CASSYHDREAFF
cdr3_nt: TGTGCCAGCAGTTACCACGACAGGGAAGCTTTCTTT

d_call: .
clone_size: .
j_call: TRBJ1-6
v_call: TRBV12-3/TRBV12-4
cdr3_aa: CASSPVGGNLNSPLHF
cdr3_nt: TGTGCCAGCAGCCCCGTAGGGGGAAACCTTAATTCACCCCTCCACTTT

d_call: .
clone_size: large
j_call: TRBJ1-1
v_call: TRBV5-1
cdr3_aa: CASSLSGRPEAFF
cdr3_nt: TGCGCCAGCAGCCTTTCGGGCCGGCCTGAAGCTTTCTTT

d_call: TRBD1
clone_size: .
j_call: TRBJ1-6
v_call: TRBV2
cdr3_aa: CASSARGHTDSPLHF
cdr3_nt: TGTGCCAGCAGTGCGAGGGGGCACACGGATTCACCCCTCCACTTT

d_call: .
clone_size: many
j_call: TRBJ2-7
v_call: TRBV5-6
cdr3_aa: CASSSLTGNSYEQYF
cdr3_nt: TGTGCCAGCAGCTCACTAACAGGGAACTCCTACGAGCAGTACTTC

d_call: .
clone_size: many
j_call: TRBJ2-6
v_call: TRBV14
cdr3_aa: CASSPVGIGANVLTF
cdr3_nt: TGTGCCAGCAGCCCCGTCGGGATTGGGGCCAACGTCCTGACTTTC

d_call: TRBD1
clone_size: many
j_call: TRBJ1-2
v_call: TRBV7-9
cdr3_aa: CASSYGTGDGYTF
cdr3_nt: TGTGCCAGCAGCTACGGGACAGGGGATGGCTACACCTTC

d_call: TRBD1
clone_size: many
j_call: TRBJ1-1
v_call: TRBV5-1
cdr3_aa: CASSWTGAVSNTEAFF
cdr3_nt: TGCGCCAGCAGCTGGACAGGGGCCGTGTCGAACACTGAAGCTTTCTTT

d_call: TRBD2
clone_size: many
j_call: TRBJ2-1
v_call: TRBV6-6
cdr3_aa: CASSSPSGGPSSYNEQFF
cdr3_nt: TGTGCCAGCAGTTCGCCTAGCGGGGGGCCCAGCTCCTACAATGAGCAGTTCTTC

d_call: .
clone_size: many
j_call: TRBJ2-3
v_call: TRBV18
cdr3_aa: CASSQGTDTQYF
cdr3_nt: TGTGCCAGCTCCCAAGGCACAGATACGCAGTATTTT

d_call: .
clone_size: medium-sized
j_call: TRBJ2-6
v_call: TRBV20-1
cdr3_aa: CSASFPDDSGANVLTF
cdr3_nt: TGCAGTGCCTCCTTCCCCGACGACTCTGGGGCCAACGTCCTGACTTTC

d_call: TRBD1
clone_size: many
j_call: TRBJ2-7
v_call: TRBV12-3/TRBV12-4
cdr3_aa: CASSRTGTGAYEQYF
cdr3_nt: TGTGCCAGCAGTCGTACCGGGACAGGAGCCTACGAGCAGTACTTC

d_call: TRBD1
clone_size: many
j_call: TRBJ1-4
v_call: TRBV30
cdr3_aa: CAWSVRPGQFLEKLFF
cdr3_nt: TGTGCCTGGAGTGTACGGCCGGGACAGTTCCTAGAAAAACTGTTTTTT

d_call: .
clone_size: few
j_call: TRBJ2-7
v_call: TRBV20-1
cdr3_aa: CSASGRRGLSYEQYF
cdr3_nt: TGCAGTGCTAGCGGTCGCAGGGGCTTGTCCTACGAGCAGTACTTC

d_call: TRBD2
clone_size: many
j_call: TRBJ2-5
v_call: TRBV6-5
cdr3_aa: CASSPLAGAETQYF
cdr3_nt: TGTGCCAGCAGTCCGTTAGCGGGGGCGGAGACCCAGTACTTC

d_call: .
clone_size: many
j_call: TRBJ1-1
v_call: TRBV11-3
cdr3_aa: CASSYTQNTEAFF
cdr3_nt: TGTGCCAGCAGCTATACACAGAACACTGAAGCTTTCTTT

d_call: .
clone_size: many
j_call: TRBJ2-4
v_call: TRBV7-8
cdr3_aa: CASSLDLAKNIQYF
cdr3_nt: TGTGCCAGCAGCTTAGACTTAGCCAAAAACATTCAGTACTTC

d_call: .
clone_size: many
j_call: TRBJ1-2
v_call: TRBV30
cdr3_aa: CAWRDNTNYGYTF
cdr3_nt: TGTGCCTGGAGAGACAATACCAACTATGGCTACACCTTC

d_call: .
clone_size: medium-sized
j_call: TRBJ2-1
v_call: TRBV28
cdr3_aa: CASSTGLTNEQFF
cdr3_nt: TGTGCCAGCAGTACCGGACTGACCAATGAGCAGTTCTTC

d_call: .
clone_size: many
j_call: TRBJ2-3
v_call: TRBV5-1
cdr3_aa: CASSLGTGLDTQYF
cdr3_nt: TGCGCCAGCAGCTTGGGTACAGGTTTAGATACGCAGTATTTT

d_call: TRBD2
clone_size: many
j_call: TRBJ2-3
v_call: TRBV6-1
cdr3_aa: CASRADAGLAVTNTDTQYF
cdr3_nt: TGTGCCAGCAGGGCCGACGCCGGACTAGCGGTAACGAACACAGATACGCAGTATTTT

d_call: .
clone_size: once
j_call: TRBJ2-3
v_call: TRBV28
cdr3_aa: CASSSSPDTQYF
cdr3_nt: TGTGCCAGCAGTTCCAGTCCAGATACGCAGTATTTT

d_call: TRBD2
clone_size: many
j_call: TRBJ2-1
v_call: TRBV11-2
cdr3_aa: CASSPGRGASYNEQFF
cdr3_nt: TGTGCCAGCAGCCCCGGGAGGGGGGCATCCTACAATGAGCAGTTCTTC

d_call: .
clone_size: medium-sized
j_call: TRBJ2-7
v_call: TRBV20-1
cdr3_aa: CSARDKGSYEQYF
cdr3_nt: TGCAGTGCTAGAGATAAAGGTTCCTACGAGCAGTACTTC

d_call: TRBD1
clone_size: many
j_call: TRBJ1-6
v_call: TRBV5-1
cdr3_aa: CASSDMTGRVPNSPLHF
cdr3_nt: TGCGCCAGCAGCGACATGACAGGGAGGGTTCCTAATTCACCCCTCCACTTT

d_call: .
clone_size: few
j_call: TRBJ1-2
v_call: TRBV12-5
cdr3_aa: CASGFISASPGYYGYTF
cdr3_nt: TGTGCTAGTGGTTTCATCAGCGCGTCGCCCGGATACTATGGCTACACCTTC

d_call: .
clone_size: many
j_call: TRBJ1-2
v_call: TRBV3-1
cdr3_aa: CASSQDPSAGYTF
cdr3_nt: TGTGCCAGCAGCCAAGACCCCTCTGCTGGCTACACCTTC

d_call: .
clone_size: medium-sized
j_call: TRBJ1-6
v_call: TRBV3-1
cdr3_aa: CASSWTGVQSSYNSPLHF
cdr3_nt: TGTGCCAGCAGCTGGACTGGGGTTCAGAGCTCCTATAATTCACCCCTCCACTTT